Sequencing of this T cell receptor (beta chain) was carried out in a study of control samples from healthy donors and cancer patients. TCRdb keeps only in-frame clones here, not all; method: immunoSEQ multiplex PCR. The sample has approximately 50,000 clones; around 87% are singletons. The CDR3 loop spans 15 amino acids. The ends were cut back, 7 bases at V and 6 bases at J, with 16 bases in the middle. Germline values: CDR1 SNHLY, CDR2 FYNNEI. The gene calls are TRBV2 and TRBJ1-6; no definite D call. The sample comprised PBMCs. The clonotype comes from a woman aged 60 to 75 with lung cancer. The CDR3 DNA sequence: TGTGCCAGCAACCCCGGTCCAGTAGGTAATTCACCCCTCCACTTT. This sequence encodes CASNPGPVGNSPLHF.